Listed here is a single T cell receptor (beta chain). These data are taken from a study of blood T cell repertoires in COVID-19. Background on the study: The analysed material was cDNA or gDNA that came from T cells, B-cell-depleted T cells, or PBMCs.

Germline V gene sequence: CDR1 MNHEY, CDR2 SVGEGT. With 5 bases removed from V and 2 bases from J, the gap between germline ends came to 18 bases. The length of the CDR3 is 16 residues. In the authors' methods: Nucleated cell number was recorded as an estimate derived from reference gene primer amplification. Assay used: immunoSEQ multiplex PCR; TCRdb lists only in-frame clones, some missing. V, J and clone size reflect that table, while D and trimming were determined from the DNA. The table records about 240,000 clones, about 88% of them present only once. This sequence originates from a woman aged 70-85 years with active or convalescent COVID-19. Sequencing input: peripheral blood. The genes are TRBV6-2 or TRBV6-3 and TRBJ2-5; the D gene is possibly TRBD1 (6 bases). The CDR3 protein is CASSPTATGLQETQYF. Here the CDR3 DNA reads TGTGCCAGCAGTCCCACCGCCACAGGGTTGCAAGAGACCCAGTACTTC.